The 20 T cell receptor beta chains below all came from one sample that was sequenced in a study of T-cell reconstitution after alpha-beta-depleted transplantation in children. A TCRbeta library incorporating unique molecular identifiers was prepared. TCRdb redid the calling of the PCR reads with MiXCR, one entry per CDR3 protein. This sample has approximately 390,000 distinct CDR3 sequences; roughly 10% occur once, and the top ten carry roughly 6%. This material consisted of PBMCs from the stem cell graft donor, taken from the stem cell graft. These receptors came from a human donor who donated a stem cell graft to a child with acute myeloid leukemia.

This clonotype was seen more than once but under ten times. The V call is TRBV4-2, the J call TRBJ2-1; the match to TRBD2 covers 9 bases. This CDR3 spans 17 amino acids. V lost 4 bases to trimming and J lost 0 bases; unmatched junction nucleotides: 7. Looked up from germline, CDR1 is LGHNA and CDR2 is YNFKEQ. DNA of the CDR3: TGTGCCAGCAGCCTCAGACTAGCGGTGAGCTCCTACAATGAGCAGTTCTTC. Amino acids: CASSLRLAVSSYNEQFF.

This clonotype was seen more than once but under ten times. CDR3 in amino acids: CASSQVQVPDTGELFF. The CDR3 coding sequence is TGCGCCAGCAGCCAGGTCCAGGTTCCGGACACCGGGGAGCTGTTTTTT. The chain uses TRBV4-1 and TRBJ2-2; D remains unclear. The CDR3 loop spans 16 amino acids. Germline V gene sequence: CDR1 MGHRA, CDR2 YSYEKL. Trimming took off 3 bases at V and 3 bases at J, with 14 bases between the two ends.

This chain uses TRBV20-1 with TRBJ2-1; D is ambiguous. Germline loops: CDR1 DFQATT, CDR2 SNEGSKA (reference sequence). The CDR3 consists of 14 residues. V lost 3 bases to trimming and J lost 2 bases, with 11 bases between them. The CDR3 is CSASFPDAYNEQFF. In DNA form, the CDR3 reads TGCAGTGCTAGTTTCCCTGACGCCTACAATGAGCAGTTCTTC.

This clonotype has a handful of counts. The chain has TRBV12-3 or TRBV12-4 and TRBJ1-5; D is undetermined. Trimming cost V 8 bases and J 7 bases, with 12 bases left between them. This CDR3 has 12 amino acids. The CDR3 region is CASLQTGQPQHF. The CDR3 region has the DNA TGTGCCAGCCTACAGACCGGCCAGCCCCAGCATTTT.

This clonotype was counted ten times or more. V and J are TRBV20-1 and TRBJ1-5, with 10 bases fitting TRBD1. Germline CDR1 and CDR2: DFQATT and SNEGSKA (reference sequence). The CDR3 length is 15 residues. J was trimmed by 2 bases and V by 5 bases; bases with no gene match: 6. CDR3 DNA sequence: TGCAGTGCTTACCACGGACAGGGGGGCAATCAGCCCCAGCATTTT. Translation: CSAYHGQGGNQPQHF.

The chain joins TRBV10-3 to TRBJ2-1; D perhaps matches TRBD1 (7 bases). The CDR3 runs 13 residues. V was cut by 9 bases and J by 10 bases, with 19 bases left in between. CDR1 and CDR2 (germline): ENHRY, SYGVKD. CDR3 protein: CAIGTDGGGEQFF. Written as DNA, the CDR3 is TGTGCCATTGGGACAGACGGGGGTGGAGAGCAGTTCTTC.

This clonotype was seen at least ten times. The CDR3 is CASSLGSLSAYEQYV. DNA for the CDR3: TGTGCCAGCAGCTTAGGCAGTCTATCAGCCTACGAGCAGTACGTC. The J gene is TRBJ2-7, the V gene TRBV7-2; D is unclear. V was clipped by 1 base and J by 2 bases, with 12 bases between them. This CDR3 has 15 amino acids. CDR1 SGHTA and CDR2 FQGNSA come from the germline V gene.

This clonotype was detected only a few times. The V call is TRBV7-9, the J call TRBJ1-1; perhaps TRBD1 as D (5 bases). Germline CDR1 reads SEHNR; CDR2 reads FQNEAQ (reference sequence). This CDR3 spans 16 amino acids. Trimming pared 3 bases from V and 5 bases from J, leaving 19 bases between. The CDR3 reads CASSLNGAVPKTEAFF. The CDR3 region has the DNA TGTGCCAGCAGCTTGAATGGGGCAGTTCCTAAAACTGAAGCTTTCTTT.

This clonotype was detected many times. The chain links TRBV7-8 to TRBJ1-2; a possible D gene is TRBD1 (5 bases). The ends were cut back, 2 bases at V and 3 bases at J, with 16 bases in the middle. Germline lookup yields CDR1 SGHVS and CDR2 FQNEAQ. CDR3 length: 16 amino acids. CDR3 DNA: TGTGCCAGCAGCTTAAGTGCTTCAGGGTTAGACTATGGCTACACCTTC. This encodes CASSLSASGLDYGYTF. The variable domain in full, completed from reference TRBV7-8 and TRBJ1-2, reads GAGVSQSPRYKVAKRGQDVALRCDPISGHVSLFWYQQALGQGPEFLTYFQNEAQLDKSGLPSDRFFAERPEGSVSTLKIQRTQQEDSAVYLCASSLSASGLDYGYTFGSGTRLTVV.

CDR3 coding DNA: TGTGCCTGGAGTGTAGGTGGCTGGGAGCAGTACTTC. Its protein product is CAWSVGGWEQYF. The V and J genes are TRBV30 and TRBJ2-7; D unclear. This CDR3 comprises 12 residues. V dropped 0 bases and J dropped 7 bases, with 10 bases sitting between them. Germline values: CDR1 GTSNPN, CDR2 SVGIG (reference sequence).

Only a few counts were recorded for this clonotype. The J gene is TRBJ2-7, the V gene TRBV27, with no clear D. V lost 0 bases and J lost 4, with 10 bases in between. The CDR3 runs to 14 residues. CDR1 and CDR2 (germline): MNHEY, SMNVEV (reference sequence). The CDR3: CASSLSPKGYEQYV. In nucleotides, the CDR3 is TGTGCCAGCAGTTTATCGCCGAAGGGATACGAGCAGTACGTC.

The chain couples TRBV6-2 or TRBV6-3 to TRBJ1-1; 7 positions agree with TRBD1. This CDR3 comprises 16 residues. CDR1 and CDR2 (germline): MNHEY, SVGEGT. The V segment lost 5 bases and the J segment 0 bases; nucleotides outside the gene matches: 9. The CDR3 spells CASSDPTGNMNTEAFF. The CDR3 DNA reads as TGTGCCAGCAGTGACCCGACAGGGAACATGAACACTGAAGCTTTCTTT.

This clonotype was recorded many times. The chain links TRBV11-2 to TRBJ2-1; 11 bases match TRBD1. The germline gives CDR1 SGHAT, CDR2 FQNNGV. The CDR3 length is 15 residues. V was clipped by 5 bases and J by 7 bases; unmatched bases: 7. DNA of the CDR3: TGTGCCAGCAGCCTCGGACAGGGGGCCTGGAATGAGCAGTTCTTC. It yields the protein CASSLGQGAWNEQFF.

The chain recombines TRBV5-1 with TRBJ1-1, with 8 nucleotides matching TRBD1. The CDR3 runs 14 residues. CDR1 is SGHRS, CDR2 YFSETQ, per germline. V lost 0 bases to trimming and J lost 6 bases; unmatched junction nucleotides: 4. CDR3 nucleotide sequence: TGCGCCAGCAGCTTGGCCGGACAGGGCTCTGAAGCTTTCTTT. Its protein product is CASSLAGQGSEAFF.

This chain links TRBV3-1 with TRBJ2-5, with 7 positions matching TRBD2. The CDR3 length is 15 residues. With 10 bases clipped from V and 2 bases from J, the junction kept 13 bases outside the gene matches. Germline V CDR1 and CDR2: LGHDT, YNNKEL (reference sequence). The CDR3 nucleotides are TGTGCCACCACCCCTCGGACGGGGGGTCAAGAGACCCAGTACTTC. This gives the protein CATTPRTGGQETQYF.

J is TRBJ2-7 and V is TRBV7-2; the match to TRBD2 covers 7 bases. CDR1 and CDR2 from the germline V gene are SGHTA and FQGNSA. Trimming at V came to 2 bases and at J to 4 bases, leaving 11 bases not matched to a gene. CDR3 length: 16 amino acids. The CDR3: CASSLSGGGLGYEQYF. The CDR3 region has the DNA TGTGCCAGCAGCTTAAGTGGCGGGGGACTGGGATACGAGCAGTACTTC.

The chain recombines TRBV6-5 with TRBJ2-1; the D gene is possibly TRBD1 (6 bases). Trimming shortened V by 7 bases and J by 5 bases, and 15 bases separated the two germline ends. The germline gives CDR1 MNHEY, CDR2 SVGAGI. This CDR3 has 14 residues. This CDR3 is CASTTFTGHNEQFF. The CDR3 DNA reads TGTGCCAGCACAACCTTCACAGGGCACAATGAGCAGTTCTTC.

In its sample, this clonotype was seen a few times. The chain carries TRBV7-2 and TRBJ2-7; 8 nucleotides match TRBD1. Germline V CDR1 and CDR2: SGHTA, FQGNSA. V shed 5 bases and J 4 bases; nucleotides not matched to a gene: 10. This CDR3 has 15 amino acids. The CDR3: CASSLSTGASYEQYF. The DNA for the CDR3 is TGTGCCAGCAGCCTCTCGACAGGGGCATCGTACGAGCAGTACTTC. Combining the CDR3 with reference TRBV7-2 and TRBJ2-7 gives the whole variable domain GAGVSQSPSNKVTEKGKDVELRCDPISGHTALYWYRQSLGQGLEFLIYFQGNSAPDKSGLPSDRFSAERTGGSVSTLTIQRTQQEDSAVYLCASSLSTGASYEQYFGPGTRLTVT.

Points on this clonotype: A read error may account for a junction end that differs from germline. The J gene is TRBJ2-3, the V gene TRBV7-2, with D uncertain. The CDR3 consists of 12 residues. Germline V gene lookup returns CDR1 SGHTA and CDR2 FQGNSA. The CDR3 is CASSFGTDTRYF. The CDR3 coding sequence is TGTGCCAGCAGCTTCGGTACAGATACGCGGTATTTT.

This clonotype was counted only a few times. This chain joins TRBV7-9 and TRBJ2-1; TRBD2 aligns across 11 bases. This CDR3 is built from 16 residues. Germline trimming cut 6 bases from V and 7 bases from J; bases unmatched to any gene: 11. Germline assignment: CDR1 SEHNR and CDR2 FQNEAQ (reference sequence). This CDR3 is CASSQTGLAVLNEQFF. In DNA, the CDR3 is TGTGCCAGCAGTCAGACGGGACTAGCGGTTTTAAATGAGCAGTTCTTC. The full variable domain, with the rest looked up from reference TRBV7-9 and TRBJ2-1, is DTGVSQNPRHKITKRGQNVTFRCDPISEHNRLYWYRQTLGQGPEFLTYFQNEAQLEKSRLLSDRFSAERPKGSFSTLEIQRTEQGDSAMYLCASSQTGLAVLNEQFFGPGTRLTVL.